One sample yielded the 17 T cell receptor beta chains listed below, sequenced in a study of siplizumab effects on memory and regulatory T cells. Clones were sequenced by immunoSEQ multiplex PCR, and TCRdb holds only the in-frame ones, with some missing. The repertoire holds fewer than 80,000 clones, with 93% as singletons. The sample consisted of CD8+ T cells sorted from blood. These receptors were collected from a human donor in good health.

The chain is built from TRBV27 and TRBJ2-1; 7 nucleotides align to TRBD1. Per germline, CDR1 MNHEY and CDR2 SMNVEV (reference sequence). The CDR3 has 13 residues. V shed 2 bases, J shed 10 bases, and the junction held 5 bases outside the gene matches. The CDR3 nucleotides read TGTGCCAGCAGTTTAACGACAGGGAACGAGCAGTTCTTC. Translating it yields CASSLTTGNEQFF.

This chain uses TRBV18 with TRBJ2-2, with 8 bases lining up with TRBD2. V shed 3 bases, J shed 6 bases, and the junction held 6 bases outside the gene matches. This CDR3 has 15 amino acids. Germline V gene sequence: CDR1 KGHSH, CDR2 LQKENI. The DNA of the CDR3 is TGTGCCAGCTCACCGCGGGGGGCAAACGCCGGGGAGCTGTTTTTT. This codes for CASSPRGANAGELFF.

The gene calls are TRBV7-6 and TRBJ2-2; 11 bases match TRBD1. The CDR3 covers 15 residues. After removal of 4 bases from V and 4 bases from J, the junction contained 2 bases not matched to a gene. Germline CDR1 and CDR2: SGHVS and FNYEAQ. The CDR3 coding sequence is TGTGCCAGCAGCTCCGGGACAGGGGGCACCGGGGAGCTGTTTTTT. Translating gives CASSSGTGGTGELFF.

J is TRBJ2-5 and V is TRBV6-4; possible D gene TRBD2, 6 bases. The CDR3 totals 12 residues. The germline V gene has CDR1 MRHNA and CDR2 SNTAGT. Trimming cost V 8 bases and J 5 bases, with 12 bases left between them. The CDR3 sequence is CASPGGHETQYF. The CDR3 coding sequence is TGTGCCAGCCCCGGGGGTCACGAGACCCAGTACTTC.

This clone was seen once. This chain joins TRBV11-2 and TRBJ2-7; D possibly uses TRBD1 or TRBD2 (5 bases each). From germline, CDR1 is SGHAT and CDR2 FQNNGV. CDR3 length equals 15 residues. Trimming stripped 2 bases from V and 4 bases from J, with 15 bases between. This CDR3 reads CASSLRDGPGYEQYF. The CDR3 region has the DNA TGTGCCAGCAGCTTACGGGACGGGCCCGGTTACGAGCAGTACTTC.

The chain has TRBV6-5 and TRBJ1-5; possible D gene TRBD1, 5 bases. This CDR3 spans 13 amino acids. The V end was cut by 4 bases, the J end by 5 bases, with 9 bases between. Germline V lookup: CDR1 MNHEY, CDR2 SVGAGI. CDR3 amino acids: CASSWGGDQPQHF. The CDR3 region has the DNA TGTGCCAGCAGTTGGGGGGGGGATCAGCCCCAGCATTTT.

The chain combines TRBV27 with TRBJ2-1; TRBD2 is a possible D gene (6 bases). CDR3 length equals 14 residues. Trimming removed 6 bases at V and 4 bases at J, with 13 bases between. The germline CDR1 and CDR2 sequences are MNHEY and SMNVEV (reference sequence). The CDR3 sequence is CASSSGDSYNEQFF. For the CDR3, the DNA is TGTGCCAGCAGCTCGGGGGACTCATACAATGAGCAGTTCTTC.

The genes are TRBV7-6 and TRBJ2-2, with TRBD1 matching 10 bases. Per the germline V gene, CDR1 is SGHVS and CDR2 is FNYEAQ. V lost 2 bases and J lost 3; bases outside the gene matches: 12. The CDR3 extends over 19 amino acids. CDR3 sequence: CASSLFGDRGGYDTGELFF. In DNA, the CDR3 is TGTGCCAGCAGCTTATTCGGGGACAGGGGTGGTTATGACACCGGGGAGCTGTTTTTT.

The V gene is TRBV6-1, the J gene TRBJ2-7; D not resolved. V was trimmed by 7 bases and J by 1 base, leaving 5 bases between them. The germline V gene has CDR1 MNHNS and CDR2 SASEGT. CDR3 size: 11 residues. CDR3 in amino acids: CASKDSYEQYF. The CDR3 DNA reads TGTGCCAGCAAAGATTCCTACGAGCAGTACTTC.

The V and J genes are TRBV5-6 and TRBJ1-1; a weak D match, TRBD1 (6 bases). The germline CDR1 and CDR2 sequences are SGHDT and YYEEEE. The ends were cut back, 4 bases at V and 5 bases at J, with 9 bases in the middle. This CDR3 contains 12 residues. The CDR3 region is CASSPGTTEAFF. The CDR3 bases are TGTGCCAGCAGCCCTGGGACAACTGAAGCTTTCTTT.

The chain recombines TRBV27 with TRBJ1-2; perhaps TRBD1 as D (5 bases). The CDR3 consists of 14 residues. Germline values: CDR1 MNHEY, CDR2 SMNVEV (reference sequence). V shed 6 bases and J shed 4 bases, with 15 bases lying between them. The CDR3 here is CASSKTGTLYGYTF. The CDR3 nucleotides are TGTGCCAGCAGCAAGACCGGGACCCTCTATGGCTACACCTTC.

The rearrangement joins TRBV11-3 to TRBJ2-2, with 10 bases aligning to TRBD1. The CDR3 has 15 amino acids. The junction had 5 bases not matched to a gene; V was cut back by 3 bases and J by 7 bases. Looked up from germline, CDR1 is SGHNT and CDR2 is YENEEA. The DNA for the CDR3 is TGTGCCAGCAGCTTCCGGACAGGGGGAGGCGGGGAGCTGTTTTTT. Amino acid sequence: CASSFRTGGGGELFF.

This clone has a single count. The chain employs TRBV4-3 and TRBJ2-1; 7 bases map to TRBD1. The CDR3 loop spans 16 amino acids. Per the germline V gene, CDR1 is LGHNA and CDR2 is YSLEER. Trimming removed 0 bases from V and 10 bases from J; junction bases left unmatched: 12. CDR3 region: CASSQEARQGLWEQFF. In DNA form, the CDR3 reads TGCGCCAGCAGCCAAGAGGCGAGACAGGGTTTATGGGAGCAGTTCTTC.

The CDR3 protein is CSVAGTGNEKLFF. The CDR3 DNA sequence: TGCAGCGTTGCCGGGACAGGGAATGAAAAACTGTTTTTT. The V and J genes are TRBV29-1 and TRBJ1-4; TRBD1 matches at 9 bases. With V trimmed by 4 bases and J by 5 bases, 2 bases remained unmatched. CDR1 SQVTM and CDR2 ANQGSEA come from the germline V gene. The CDR3 contains 13 residues.

The chain uses TRBV27 and TRBJ1-2, with 7 bases lining up with TRBD1. The CDR3 length is 14 residues. V lost 8 bases and J lost 4; bases outside the gene matches: 10. The V gene's germline CDR1 is MNHEY and CDR2 SMNVEV (reference sequence). The CDR3 loop is CASRGTAFIYGYTF. DNA for the CDR3: TGTGCCAGCCGGGGGACAGCTTTTATCTATGGCTACACCTTC.

This sequence joins TRBV6-1 and TRBJ2-2, with unresolved D. Germline CDR1 reads MNHNS; CDR2 reads SASEGT. Trimming removed 4 bases at V and 6 bases at J, with 15 bases between. The CDR3 runs to 15 residues. The CDR3 sequence: CASSVGLGGPGELFF. In DNA, the CDR3 is TGTGCCAGCAGTGTGGGGTTGGGCGGTCCCGGGGAGCTGTTTTTT.

This chain joins TRBV7-2 and TRBJ1-1; TRBD1 might be the D (5 bases). The CDR3 extends over 15 amino acids. Between the trimmed V and J ends, which lost 4 bases and 8 bases, there was a span of 20 bases. CDR1 and CDR2 (germline): SGHTA, FQGNSA. For the CDR3, the DNA is TGTGCCAGCAGCTATCCTCCGGGACCTCAACCGGAAGCTTTCTTT. This translates into CASSYPPGPQPEAFF.